Listed below are T cell receptor beta chains from one sample, sequenced in a study of memory CD4+ T cells and cytomegalovirus serostatus. Measured with immunoSEQ multiplex PCR; TCRdb has only the in-frame clones, and not every one. The sample has about 56,000 clones, 82% seen once. Specimen: memory CD4+ T cells from blood. Receptors originate from an adult in good health and CMV-seronegative. The CDR3 runs from the conserved cysteine through the conserved F or W. A D gene is named only where the DNA matches it firmly.

v_gene	d_gene	j_gene	CDR3aa
TRBV5-1	NA	TRBJ2-7	CASSSTEGSYEQYF
TRBV9	NA	TRBJ2-3	CASSVSWAPGGLVTQYF
TRBV5-1	NA	TRBJ1-2	CASSLAEVTVYGYTF
TRBV7-3	TRBD2	TRBJ2-3	CASSLLAGTDTQYF
TRBV5-5	TRBD1	TRBJ2-7	CASSPWTGRATWYF
TRBV28	NA	TRBJ1-2	CASSFKDRILYGYTF
TRBV30	NA	TRBJ1-1	CAWSVRAEAFF
TRBV27	NA	TRBJ2-2	CASSPLYPLANPPELFF
TRBV9	NA	TRBJ1-3	CASSVQQTGNTIYF
TRBV5-1	TRBD1	TRBJ2-7	CASSSTGVLSYEQYF
TRBV18	NA	TRBJ1-4	CASSPGLGEKLFF
TRBV2	TRBD1	TRBJ2-1	CASSYPGQGRLQFF
TRBV2	NA	TRBJ1-2	CASSEIPEGGRNYGYTF
TRBV7-2	NA	TRBJ2-3	CASSLLGRGGTDTQYF
TRBV5-4	NA	TRBJ2-5	CASSLGPGRQQETQYF
TRBV4-2	NA	TRBJ2-6	CASSQEASGANVLTF
TRBV19	TRBD1	TRBJ1-1	CASGSRTGVVTEAFF
TRBV28	NA	TRBJ1-1	CASSFGRTEAFF
TRBV9	TRBD1	TRBJ2-3	CASSVGAGGRADTQYF
TRBV2	NA	TRBJ2-4	CASGIWLLAKNIQYF
TRBV7-2	NA	TRBJ2-1	CASSPTGDEQFF
TRBV7-3	TRBD2	TRBJ2-3	CASSSGGAGTDTQYF
TRBV7-6	TRBD1	TRBJ1-2	CASSLVQGDGYTF
TRBV4-1	TRBD2	TRBJ2-1	CASSQPSGASSYNEQFF
TRBV2	NA	TRBJ1-2	CASSERGLDGYTF
TRBV30	TRBD2	TRBJ2-1	CAWSVWGGYNEQFF